This note documents a single T cell receptor (beta chain) sequence. Generated by immunoSEQ multiplex PCR, the TCRdb table keeps only in-frame clones and is missing some. Of under 90,000 clones in the sample, nearly 95% were seen once. V lost 5 bases and J lost 4; bases outside the gene matches: 4. The length of the CDR3 is 14 residues. Germline V lookup: CDR1 SGHTA, CDR2 FQGNSA. The sample belongs to a study of T cell changes during pregnancy in multiple sclerosis. The chain carries TRBV7-2 and TRBJ2-2, with 7 bases lining up with TRBD1. The receptor was derived from a female donor in good health, enrolled as a control in a pregnancy study. Material: peripheral blood, obtained in the second trimester of pregnancy. The CDR3 nucleotides are TGTGCCAGCAGCCAACAGGGGCGCACCGGGGAGCTGTTTTTT. Amino acids: CASSQQGRTGELFF.